These 27 T cell receptor beta chains were all obtained from the same sample, sequenced in a study of OX40 agonist ivuxolimab in advanced cancers. Only in-frame clones appear in the TCRdb table, and some are missing; sequencing was by immunoSEQ multiplex PCR. The sample lists about 27,000 clones, approximately 80% occurring once. Specimen: CD4+ or CD8+ T cells sorted from blood, collected in a trial of the OX40 agonist ivuxolimab. Receptor source: an adult with an advanced solid tumor such as melanoma, head and neck, liver or kidney cancer.

This chain uses TRBV20-1 with TRBJ2-7, with D possibly TRBD2 on 5 matching bases. CDR3 length: 11 amino acids. Germline V lookup: CDR1 DFQATT, CDR2 SNEGSKA (reference sequence). V lost 6 bases and J 7 bases, leaving 13 bases between the germline ends. The CDR3 coding sequence is TGCAGTGCCCCTCGGGGAGCTGAGCAGTACTTC. As protein: CSAPRGAEQYF.

The chain employs TRBV7-9 and TRBJ1-2; no clear D. The germline V gene has CDR1 SEHNR and CDR2 FQNEAQ (reference sequence). Trimming took off 7 bases at V and 1 base at J, with 13 bases between the two ends. The length of the CDR3 is 14 residues. CDR3 sequence (DNA): TGTGCCAGCACCCCATACCAAGATAACTATGGCTACACCTTC. Translated, it gives CASTPYQDNYGYTF.

This chain joins TRBV9 and TRBJ1-3; 10 bases are a match to TRBD1. The CDR3 loop spans 16 amino acids. The germline V gene has CDR1 SGDLS and CDR2 YYNGEE. After removal of 3 bases from V and 5 bases from J, the junction contained 8 bases not matched to a gene. DNA of the CDR3: TGTGCCAGCAGCGCGGGACAGGGGTTTTATAGAAACACCATATATTTT. It codes for CASSAGQGFYRNTIYF.

The CDR3 reads CASSLFPAGDVDTQYF. CDR3 DNA: TGTGCCAGCAGCTTATTCCCAGCGGGAGACGTAGATACGCAGTATTTT. The rearrangement links TRBV11-3 to TRBJ2-3; 8 positions agree with TRBD2. CDR1 is SGHNT, CDR2 YENEEA, per germline. J gave up 5 bases and V 2 bases, and 9 bases lay outside the gene matches. CDR3 length: 16 amino acids. Supplemented by reference TRBV11-3 and TRBJ2-3, the full variable domain reads EAGVVQSPRYKIIEKKQPVAFWCNPISGHNTLYWYLQNLGQGPELLIRYENEEAVDDSQLPKDRFSAERLKGVDSTLKIQPAELGDSAVYLCASSLFPAGDVDTQYFGPGTRLTVL.

The V gene is TRBV7-3, the J gene TRBJ2-3; TRBD2 matches at 10 bases. The ends lost 5 bases at V and 2 bases at J; junction bases unmatched: 4. Per germline, CDR1 SGHTA and CDR2 FQGTGA. The CDR3 has 15 residues. Here the CDR3 DNA reads TGTGCCAGCAGCCCGAGCGGGGGGGCCACAGATACGCAGTATTTT. Its protein is CASSPSGGATDTQYF. Full variable domain (outside the CDR3, taken from reference TRBV7-3 and TRBJ2-3): GAGVSQTPSNKVTEKGKYVELRCDPISGHTALYWYRQSLGQGPEFLIYFQGTGAADDSGLPNDRFFAVRPEGSVSTLKIQRTERGDSAVYLCASSPSGGATDTQYFGPGTRLTVL.

This chain connects TRBV4-1 to TRBJ1-1; no firm D call. Per germline, CDR1 MGHRA and CDR2 YSYEKL. The CDR3 is made up of 11 amino acids. With 0 bases removed from V and 10 bases from J, the gap between germline ends came to 6 bases. The CDR3 DNA follows: TGCGCCAGCAGCCAAGAATCGTTAGCTTTCTTT. This translates into CASSQESLAFF.

By sample fraction, this clone is medium-sized. The chain recombines TRBV9 with TRBJ2-1; 12 nucleotides align to TRBD1. V lost 5 bases to trimming and J lost 9 bases; unmatched junction nucleotides: 9. The CDR3 is 15 residues long. The germline CDR1 and CDR2 sequences are SGDLS and YYNGEE. The DNA of the CDR3 is TGTGCCAGCAGGGGCGGGACAGGGGGCTTTGGTGAGCAGTTCTTC. Residues: CASRGGTGGFGEQFF. Combining the CDR3 with reference TRBV9 and TRBJ2-1 gives the whole variable domain DSGVTQTPKHLITATGQRVTLRCSPRSGDLSVYWYQQSLDQGLQFLIQYYNGEERAKGNILERFSAQQFPDLHSELNLSSLELGDSALYFCASRGGTGGFGEQFFGPGTRLTVL.

This chain links TRBV5-5 with TRBJ2-7; D is unclear. The CDR3 extends over 13 amino acids. The ends were cut back, 6 bases at V and 0 bases at J, with 10 bases in the middle. Germline CDR1 reads SGHKS; CDR2 reads YYEKEE (reference sequence). CDR3 sequence reads: CASMDRSSYEQYF. The DNA of the CDR3 is TGTGCCAGCATGGACCGAAGCTCCTACGAGCAGTACTTC.

This clone was observed once. This chain uses TRBV2 with TRBJ1-5; no clear D. Deletions cut 5 bases from V and 6 bases from J, with 11 bases between. This CDR3 spans 13 amino acids. Looked up from germline, CDR1 is SNHLY and CDR2 is FYNNEI. The CDR3 is CASSSSAFQPQHF. The CDR3 bases are TGTGCCAGCAGTTCCAGCGCATTTCAGCCCCAGCATTTT.

V is TRBV7-3 and J is TRBJ1-3; D not resolved. Germline-derived CDR1 and CDR2 are SGHTA and FQGTGA. CDR3 length equals 13 residues. The V end was cut by 5 bases, the J end by 2 bases, with 7 bases between. The CDR3 DNA is TGTGCCAGCAGCCAGGATCCTGGAAACACCATATATTTT. It codes for CASSQDPGNTIYF. The full variable domain, rest sourced from reference TRBV7-3 and TRBJ1-3, is GAGVSQTPSNKVTEKGKYVELRCDPISGHTALYWYRQSLGQGPEFLIYFQGTGAADDSGLPNDRFFAVRPEGSVSTLKIQRTERGDSAVYLCASSQDPGNTIYFGEGSWLTVV.

This rearrangement joins TRBV7-9 to TRBJ1-2; D remains ambiguous. Trimming took 1 base from V and 13 from J, leaving 10 bases between them. This CDR3 has 11 amino acids. CDR1 and CDR2 (germline): SEHNR, FQNEAQ (reference sequence). The CDR3: CASSLDSYVTF. CDR3 sequence (DNA): TGTGCCAGCAGCTTAGATTCTTACGTCACCTTC.

The chain combines TRBV5-1 with TRBJ2-7; 10 bases map to TRBD2. V lost 1 base, J lost 3 bases, and 1 base stayed unmatched. The CDR3 consists of 14 residues. Per the germline V gene, CDR1 is SGHRS and CDR2 is YFSETQ. The CDR3: CASSLPSGSYEQYF. CDR3 bases: TGCGCCAGCAGCTTGCCTAGCGGGAGCTACGAGCAGTACTTC. Using reference TRBV5-1 and TRBJ2-7 for the parts outside the CDR3, the full variable domain is KAGVTQTPRYLIKTRGQQVTLSCSPISGHRSVSWYQQTPGQGLQFLFEYFSETQRNKGNFPGRFSGRQFSNSRSEMNVSTLELGDSALYLCASSLPSGSYEQYFGPGTRLTVT.

The rearrangement links TRBV7-9 to TRBJ1-4; 8 nucleotides align to TRBD1. The V segment lost 5 bases and the J segment 8 bases; nucleotides outside the gene matches: 7. CDR3 length equals 14 residues. Germline CDR1 is SEHNR and CDR2 is FQNEAQ (reference sequence). For the CDR3, the DNA is TGTGCCAGCAGCCCCTTACAGGGGGAGGAAAAACTGTTTTTT. The encoded protein is CASSPLQGEEKLFF.

This clone was counted a single time. The rearrangement uses TRBV2 and TRBJ2-4, with 13 positions matching TRBD2. The CDR3 spans 16 residues. In germline, CDR1 is SNHLY, CDR2 FYNNEI. The V and J ends lost 6 bases and 10 bases, in that order; junction bases with no gene match: 12. CDR3 protein: CASRAPGLAGLGIQYF. The CDR3 nucleotides read TGTGCCAGCAGGGCTCCGGGACTAGCGGGGCTGGGGATTCAGTACTTC.

The V call is TRBV29-1, the J call TRBJ2-3; weak D call: TRBD2 (6 bases). Germline CDR1 reads SQVTM; CDR2 reads ANQGSEA. The CDR3 runs to 14 residues. Trimming took 3 bases from V and 0 from J, leaving 10 bases between them. The CDR3 DNA reads as TGCAGCGTTGATCTAGCGACTAGCACAGATACGCAGTATTTT. This translates into CSVDLATSTDTQYF.

The chain recombines TRBV15 with TRBJ2-1; D remains unclear. The CDR3 loop spans 14 amino acids. The ends were cut back, 1 base at V and 5 bases at J, with 9 bases in the middle. Germline assignment: CDR1 LNHNV and CDR2 YYDKDF (reference sequence). The CDR3 is CATSRGFQDNEQFF. The CDR3 bases are TGTGCCACCAGCAGAGGGTTTCAGGACAATGAGCAGTTCTTC.

The rearrangement links TRBV11-3 to TRBJ2-7; TRBD2 might be the D (5 bases). CDR3 length: 19 amino acids. CDR1 and CDR2 (germline): SGHNT, YENEEA. Trimming removed 2 bases at V and 0 bases at J, with 23 bases between. The DNA for the CDR3 is TGTGCCAGCAGCTTACATGACGGGATAAAGGCGCTTAGCTCCTACGAGCAGTACTTC. Protein: CASSLHDGIKALSSYEQYF.

The rearrangement links TRBV19 to TRBJ2-1, with TRBD1 identical over 9 bases. Germline loops: CDR1 LNHDA, CDR2 SQIVND (reference sequence). With 3 bases clipped from V and 5 bases from J, the junction kept 8 bases outside the gene matches. The CDR3 length is 16 residues. CDR3 loop: CASSIRGTGPDNEQFF. CDR3 DNA: TGTGCCAGTAGTATTCGGGGGACAGGGCCAGACAATGAGCAGTTCTTC. The full variable domain, with the rest looked up from reference TRBV19 and TRBJ2-1, is DGGITQSPKYLFRKEGQNVTLSCEQNLNHDAMYWYRQDPGQGLRLIYYSQIVNDFQKGDIAEGYSVSREKKESFPLTVTSAQKNPTAFYLCASSIRGTGPDNEQFFGPGTRLTVL.

The chain couples TRBV19 to TRBJ1-1; possible D gene TRBD1, 6 bases. The CDR3 extends over 14 amino acids. In germline, CDR1 is LNHDA, CDR2 SQIVND (reference sequence). Trimming shortened V by 7 bases and J by 3 bases, and 15 bases separated the two germline ends. CDR3: CASTWTVGDTEAFF. The DNA of the CDR3 is TGTGCCAGTACCTGGACAGTTGGGGACACTGAAGCTTTCTTT.

The chain carries TRBV2 and TRBJ2-7, with TRBD2 identical over 9 bases. CDR1 and CDR2 from the germline V gene are SNHLY and FYNNEI. J gave up 3 bases and V 7 bases, and 7 bases lay outside the gene matches. The CDR3 loop spans 14 amino acids. The CDR3 is CASNPSGDNYEQYF. The CDR3 DNA sequence: TGTGCCAGCAACCCTAGCGGGGACAACTACGAGCAGTACTTC.

This chain connects TRBV5-6 to TRBJ1-2; 7 bases are a match to TRBD1. Germline V gene sequence: CDR1 SGHDT, CDR2 YYEEEE. The V segment lost 3 bases and the J segment 8 bases; nucleotides outside the gene matches: 10. The CDR3 runs 14 residues. The CDR3, as DNA: TGTGCCAGCAGCTCCGGGACAGACGCTCGGGGCTACACCTTC. It translates to CASSSGTDARGYTF.

This clone was recorded a few times. The V and J genes are TRBV19 and TRBJ2-4; perhaps D is TRBD1 or TRBD2 (7 bases each). The CDR3 is 13 amino acids. V lost 5 bases, J lost 8 bases, and 13 bases lay in between. Germline CDR1 is LNHDA and CDR2 is SQIVND (reference sequence). The chain's CDR3 is CASSDRAGDIQYF. The CDR3 nucleotides read TGTGCCAGTAGTGACAGGGCGGGGGACATTCAGTACTTC.

In DNA form, the CDR3 reads TGCGCCAGCAGCCAAGATCGGACTACCGGGGAGCTGTTTTTT. It translates to CASSQDRTTGELFF. The genes are TRBV4-1 and TRBJ2-2; possible D gene TRBD2, 5 bases. V lost 0 bases, J lost 5 bases, and 7 bases lay in between. Per the germline V gene, CDR1 is MGHRA and CDR2 is YSYEKL. The CDR3 is made up of 14 amino acids.

The chain uses TRBV6-5 and TRBJ1-1; unclear D gene. Trimming cost V 7 bases and J 5 bases, with 14 bases left between them. The CDR3 length is 13 residues. Germline V gene sequence: CDR1 MNHEY, CDR2 SVGAGI. The CDR3 loop is CASNLDPRTEAFF. The CDR3 bases are TGTGCCAGCAATTTGGACCCGAGGACTGAAGCTTTCTTT.

DNA of the CDR3: TGTGCCAGTAGTATGGGACAGGATCCCACTAACTATGGCTACACCTTC. This translates into CASSMGQDPTNYGYTF. The chain carries TRBV19 and TRBJ1-2, with 8 bases matching TRBD1. The CDR3 totals 16 residues. The V and J ends lost 3 bases and 0 bases, in that order; junction bases with no gene match: 6. The germline gives CDR1 LNHDA, CDR2 SQIVND (reference sequence).

This clone was detected only once. The V call is TRBV28, the J call TRBJ2-5, with D maybe TRBD1 (5 bases). Trimming cost V 10 bases and J 3 bases, with 12 bases left between them. The germline CDR1 and CDR2 sequences are MDHEN and SYDVKM. The CDR3 is 12 amino acids. The CDR3 region is CAISDSKETQYF. The CDR3 nucleotides are TGTGCCATCTCCGACAGCAAAGAGACCCAGTACTTC.

The CDR3 loop is CASSADRGLDTQYF. The CDR3 bases are TGTGCCAGCAGCGCGGACAGGGGGCTGGATACGCAGTATTTT. The genes are TRBV9 and TRBJ2-3, with TRBD1 identical over 11 bases. Germline V gene sequence: CDR1 SGDLS, CDR2 YYNGEE. V trimming: 3 bases; J trimming: 6 bases; junction bases outside the gene matches: 3. This CDR3 spans 14 amino acids.